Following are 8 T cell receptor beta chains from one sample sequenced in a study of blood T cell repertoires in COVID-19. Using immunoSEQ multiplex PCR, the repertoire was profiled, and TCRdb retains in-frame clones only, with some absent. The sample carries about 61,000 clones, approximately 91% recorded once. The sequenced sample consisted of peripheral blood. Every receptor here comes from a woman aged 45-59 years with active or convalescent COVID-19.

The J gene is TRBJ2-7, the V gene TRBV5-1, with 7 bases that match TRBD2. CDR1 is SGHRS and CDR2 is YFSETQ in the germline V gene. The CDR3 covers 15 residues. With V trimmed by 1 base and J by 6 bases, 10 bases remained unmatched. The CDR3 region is CASSLTVGLEGEQYF. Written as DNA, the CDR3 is TGCGCCAGCAGCTTGACCGTCGGACTAGAGGGCGAGCAGTACTTC. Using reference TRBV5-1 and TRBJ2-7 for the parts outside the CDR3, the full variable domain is KAGVTQTPRYLIKTRGQQVTLSCSPISGHRSVSWYQQTPGQGLQFLFEYFSETQRNKGNFPGRFSGRQFSNSRSEMNVSTLELGDSALYLCASSLTVGLEGEQYFGPGTRLTVT.

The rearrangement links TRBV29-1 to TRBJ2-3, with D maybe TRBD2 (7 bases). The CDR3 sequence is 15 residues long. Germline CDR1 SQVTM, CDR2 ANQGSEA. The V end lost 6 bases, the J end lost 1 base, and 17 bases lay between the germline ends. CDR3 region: CSVRGGGAGTDTQYF. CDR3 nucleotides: TGCAGCGTCCGAGGGGGGGGCGCGGGCACAGATACGCAGTATTTT.

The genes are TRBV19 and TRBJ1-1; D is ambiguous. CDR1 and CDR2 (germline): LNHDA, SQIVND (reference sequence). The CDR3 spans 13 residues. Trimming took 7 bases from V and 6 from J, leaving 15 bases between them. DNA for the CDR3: TGTGCCAGTACCCTCACCGCGGGTCCTGAAGCTTTCTTT. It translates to CASTLTAGPEAFF.

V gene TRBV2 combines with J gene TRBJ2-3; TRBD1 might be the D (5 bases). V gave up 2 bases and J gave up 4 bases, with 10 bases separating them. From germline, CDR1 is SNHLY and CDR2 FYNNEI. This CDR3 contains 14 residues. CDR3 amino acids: CASSEISGSDTQYF. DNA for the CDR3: TGTGCCAGCAGTGAAATATCAGGGTCAGATACGCAGTATTTT. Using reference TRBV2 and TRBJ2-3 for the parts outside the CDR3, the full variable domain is EPEVTQTPSHQVTQMGQEVILRCVPISNHLYFYWYRQILGQKVEFLVSFYNNEISEKSEIFDDQFSVERPDGSNFTLKIRSTKLEDSAMYFCASSEISGSDTQYFGPGTRLTVL.

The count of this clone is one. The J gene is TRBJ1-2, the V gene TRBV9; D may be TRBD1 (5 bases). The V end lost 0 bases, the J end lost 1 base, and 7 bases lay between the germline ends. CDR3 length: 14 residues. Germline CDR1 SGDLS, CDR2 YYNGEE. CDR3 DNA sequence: TGTGCCAGCAGCGTAGGCGACAGTAACTATGGCTACACCTTC. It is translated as CASSVGDSNYGYTF.

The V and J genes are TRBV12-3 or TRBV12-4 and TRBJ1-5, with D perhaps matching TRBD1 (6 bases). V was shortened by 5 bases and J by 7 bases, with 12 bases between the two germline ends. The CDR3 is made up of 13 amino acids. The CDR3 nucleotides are TGTGCCAGCAGTCCGGACAGATTCCAGCCCCAGCATTTT. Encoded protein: CASSPDRFQPQHF.

The CDR3 DNA reads TGTGCCAGTAGTCCCGACTACTACGAGCAGTACTTC. Translating it yields CASSPDYYEQYF. The chain employs TRBV19 and TRBJ2-7, with D perhaps TRBD2 (5 bases). Per germline, CDR1 LNHDA and CDR2 SQIVND (reference sequence). Trimming took 5 bases from V and 3 from J, leaving 8 bases between them. The CDR3 extends over 12 amino acids. The full variable domain, rest sourced from reference TRBV19 and TRBJ2-7, is DGGITQSPKYLFRKEGQNVTLSCEQNLNHDAMYWYRQDPGQGLRLIYYSQIVNDFQKGDIAEGYSVSREKKESFPLTVTSAQKNPTAFYLCASSPDYYEQYFGPGTRLTVT.

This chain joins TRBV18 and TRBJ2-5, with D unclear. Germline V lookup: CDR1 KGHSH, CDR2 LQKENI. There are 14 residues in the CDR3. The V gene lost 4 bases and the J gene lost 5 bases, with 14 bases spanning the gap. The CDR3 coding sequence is TGTGCCAGCTCACAGAGCCGATCTTGGGAGACCCAGTACTTC. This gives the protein CASSQSRSWETQYF.